The subject of this entry is one T cell receptor (beta chain). Its antigen is still unknown. No per-base quality is available; no much larger clone lies one base away. Libraries were constructed by the immunoSEQ multiplex PCR assay. Here the immuneACCESS table is served through TCRdb, limited to in-frame sequences with V and J called. Missing clones are a known gap in these copies; in checked studies unresolved V genes cover under half, and the rest lacks a known reason. The sample data list about 110,000 clones, and approximately 90% of these were observed just once. The ten biggest clones cover 4% to 4.5% of the sample. The CDR3 runs 12 amino acids, cysteine and phenylalanine included. Of all the DNA, just the CDR3 is kept, 36 bases in frame from base 1. Based on the germline V gene, the CDR1 and CDR2 sequences are MNHEY and SVGAGI. V sheds 7 bases and J sheds 6 bases, leaving 10 bases between their ends.

The data derive from a study of control samples from healthy donors and cancer patients (dated by TCRdb to 2019 to 2021). The sample comprised blood. The sequence was collected from a human donor in good health. The donor label of this sample is uncertain. Here the chain combines TRBV6-5 and TRBJ2-1; the D gene cannot be resolved reliably. The nucleotide sequence reads TGTGCCAGCACAGTTGTCCCCAATGAGCAGTTCTTC. Translation gives CASTVVPNEQFF.